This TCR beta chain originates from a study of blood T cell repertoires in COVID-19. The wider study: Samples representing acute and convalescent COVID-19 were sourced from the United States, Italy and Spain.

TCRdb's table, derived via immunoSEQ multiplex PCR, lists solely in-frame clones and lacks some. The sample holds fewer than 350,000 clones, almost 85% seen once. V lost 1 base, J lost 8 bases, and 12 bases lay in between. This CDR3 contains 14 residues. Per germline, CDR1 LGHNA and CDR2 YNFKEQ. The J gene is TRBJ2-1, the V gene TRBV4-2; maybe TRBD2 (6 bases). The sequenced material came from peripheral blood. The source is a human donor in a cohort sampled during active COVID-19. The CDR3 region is CASSQGELAHEQFF. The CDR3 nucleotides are TGTGCCAGCAGCCAAGGGGAACTAGCCCATGAGCAGTTCTTC.